What follows is one T cell receptor beta chain and its context. The data originate from a study of blood T cell repertoires in COVID-19. V lost 3 bases and J 3 bases, leaving 12 bases between the germline ends. Germline values: CDR1 MNHEY, CDR2 SMNVEV (reference sequence). The CDR3 consists of 14 residues. The protocol was immunoSEQ multiplex PCR, while the TCRdb copy is restricted to in-frame clones and leaves out a portion. Of roughly 130,000 clones detected, around 80% appear once; the ten largest clones hold around 17%. Material: peripheral blood. The receptor's source is a man aged 50 to 59 with acute or convalescent COVID-19. The chain has TRBV27 and TRBJ2-7, with D perhaps matching TRBD1 (5 bases). The CDR3 DNA reads TGTGCCAGCAGTTTGGGCAGGGCTGGCTACGAGCAGTACTTC. This gives the protein CASSLGRAGYEQYF.